Listed below are T cell receptor beta chains from one sample, sequenced in a study of T cell repertoires in cytomegalovirus infection. These TCRs are of unknown antigen specificity. One entry per CDR3 protein, called by TCRdb with MiXCR from the reads. This table has approximately 910,000 distinct CDR3 sequences, more than 25% appearing once. The sample here was cultured CD8+ T cells from PBMCs, taken from culture after CMV antigen stimulation. These receptors came from a human donor in good health (CMV status not recorded). Some clones in this sample may be carry-over from other donors' samples. CDR3s include the opening cysteine and the closing phenylalanine or tryptophan.

cdr3_length: 15
j_call: TRBJ2-2
v_call: TRBV4-1
cdr3_aa: CASSQEDRWTGELFF

cdr3_length: 16
j_call: TRBJ2-1
v_call: TRBV6-5
cdr3_aa: CASRTDRGSSYNEQFF

cdr3_length: 14
j_call: TRBJ1-5
v_call: TRBV4-3
cdr3_aa: CASSQAAVNQPQHF

cdr3_length: 13
j_call: TRBJ1-1
v_call: TRBV29-1
cdr3_aa: CSVAGDRGTEAFF

cdr3_length: 12
j_call: TRBJ1-4
v_call: TRBV28
cdr3_aa: CATDRGNEKLFF

cdr3_length: 11
j_call: TRBJ2-7
v_call: TRBV2
cdr3_aa: CACPTGYEQYF

cdr3_length: 11
j_call: TRBJ1-6
v_call: TRBV28
cdr3_aa: CASSLGTSLHF

cdr3_length: 15
j_call: TRBJ1-4
v_call: TRBV4-1
cdr3_aa: CASSPGPLQGEKLFF

cdr3_length: 12
j_call: TRBJ1-1
v_call: TRBV6-2/TRBV6-3
cdr3_aa: CASSYAISEAFF

cdr3_length: 15
j_call: TRBJ2-3
v_call: TRBV10-1
cdr3_aa: CASSEDRGSTDTQYF

cdr3_length: 14
j_call: TRBJ2-7
v_call: TRBV5-1
cdr3_aa: CASSHGQGLDEQYF

cdr3_length: 12
j_call: TRBJ1-1
v_call: TRBV11-2
cdr3_aa: CASSLGVNEAFF

cdr3_length: 18
j_call: TRBJ1-5
v_call: TRBV6-6
cdr3_aa: CASSYSVSGWGGNQPQHF

cdr3_length: 17
j_call: TRBJ2-7
v_call: TRBV7-9
cdr3_aa: CASSSPTGTSKDHEQYF

cdr3_length: 12
j_call: TRBJ1-1
v_call: TRBV29-1
cdr3_aa: CSVLGQGSEAFF

cdr3_length: 18
j_call: TRBJ2-2
v_call: TRBV20-1
cdr3_aa: CSARSLGLAGGNTGELFF

cdr3_length: 16
j_call: TRBJ1-1
v_call: TRBV19
cdr3_aa: CASSIPRTGLNTEAFF

cdr3_length: 15
j_call: TRBJ2-2
v_call: TRBV27
cdr3_aa: CASRQRTSGTGELFF

cdr3_length: 14
j_call: TRBJ2-7
v_call: TRBV7-3
cdr3_aa: CASSGRQGINEQYF

cdr3_length: 15
j_call: TRBJ2-2
v_call: TRBV4-1
cdr3_aa: CASSQEWGPTGELFF

cdr3_length: 12
j_call: TRBJ1-6
v_call: TRBV20-1
cdr3_aa: CSAREAYSPLHF

cdr3_length: 15
j_call: TRBJ1-2
v_call: TRBV20-1
cdr3_aa: CSAETGEGANYGYTF

cdr3_length: 14
j_call: TRBJ1-1
v_call: TRBV5-1
cdr3_aa: CASSSVCENTEAFF